Given below is one T cell receptor (beta chain) in context. This specimen comes from a study of blood T cell repertoires in COVID-19. Study in general: COVID-19 samples, acute and convalescent, were from the United States, Italy and Spain. PBMCs, B-cell-depleted T cells, or T cells were the source of the cDNA or gDNA that made up the material.

V lost 5 bases, J lost 4 bases, and 6 bases stayed unmatched. The CDR3 consists of 14 residues. CDR1 is ENHRY, CDR2 SYGVKD, per germline. In terms of age and location, participants ranged from roughly 18 to 100 years and lived in about 25 US areas. Per the original methods: For nucleated cells, counts were estimated from reference gene primer amplification. Sequencing was performed with immunoSEQ multiplex PCR; in TCRdb, only in-frame clones are kept and a portion is missing. V, J and clone size are taken as reported in that table, and D and trimming were inferred from the DNA itself. This table holds 270,000 or so clones, around 88% found once.

Source material: PBMCs or T cells enriched from blood (not recorded which). The chain links TRBV10-3 to TRBJ1-2; 8 bases match TRBD1. This TCR was recovered from a woman aged 40 to 49 with acute COVID-19. The CDR3 DNA follows: TGTGCCATCAGTTTCGTGACAGGGGTCTATGGCTACACCTTC. It codes for CAISFVTGVYGYTF.